One sample yielded the 9 T cell receptor beta chains listed below, sequenced in a study of blood T cells in healthy people across ages. With a J-beta primer mix and a sample-barcoded 5' primer, a second PCR ran about 6 to 11 cycles. From the 5' RACE reads, TCRdb called clonotypes with MiXCR, one entry per CDR3 protein. The sample records about 680,000 distinct CDR3 sequences, roughly 49% being singletons. The sequenced sample consisted of blood. These receptors all stem from a woman aged 55-75 years in good health.

This clonotype occurred a few times. The chain employs TRBV10-3 and TRBJ2-1; D is unclear. CDR3 size: 14 residues. V lost 8 bases to trimming and J lost 7 bases, with 18 bases between them. The germline CDR1 and CDR2 sequences are ENHRY and SYGVKD. CDR3 sequence (DNA): TGTGCCATCGGTCGGTCCGGGCCCTTAAATGAGCAGTTCTTC. This sequence encodes CAIGRSGPLNEQFF.

The chain uses TRBV28 and TRBJ2-3; TRBD2 might be the D (5 bases). Per the germline V gene, CDR1 is MDHEN and CDR2 is SYDVKM. The V and J ends lost 0 bases and 5 bases respectively, with 9 bases between them. The CDR3 is made up of 14 amino acids. CDR3 bases: TGTGCCAGCAGTTTATGGAAGAGGGTAGATACGCAGTATTTT. It yields the protein CASSLWKRVDTQYF.

To note about this clonotype: A read error is possible here, since a much larger clone lies one base away. The V call is TRBV28, the J call TRBJ2-7; D gene unclear. Germline-derived CDR1 and CDR2 are MDHEN and SYDVKM. The CDR3 is made up of 17 amino acids. The CDR3 is CASSPITARTSSYEQNF. The CDR3 region has the DNA TGTGCCAGCAGCCCAATAACGGCGAGGACGAGCTCCTACGAGCAGAACTTC.

CDR3 in amino acids: CSARIKGYHNEQFF. In DNA, the CDR3 is TGCAGTGCTAGAATCAAGGGCTACCACAATGAGCAGTTCTTC. The chain joins TRBV20-1 to TRBJ2-1; D remains ambiguous. With 2 bases removed from V and 5 bases from J, the gap between germline ends came to 13 bases. The CDR3 contains 14 residues. CDR1 DFQATT and CDR2 SNEGSKA come from the germline V gene (reference sequence).

The genes are TRBV20-1 and TRBJ2-3, with 7 bases lining up with TRBD2. The CDR3 sequence is 14 residues long. With V trimmed by 5 bases and J by 1 base, 6 bases remained unmatched. CDR1 DFQATT and CDR2 SNEGSKA come from the germline V gene (reference sequence). The CDR3 region is CSAESSGRTDTQYF. The CDR3, as DNA: TGCAGTGCTGAATCTAGCGGACGCACAGATACGCAGTATTTT.

With regard to this clonotype: Mismatch with germline at one junction end may stem from a read error. The chain uses TRBV25-1 and TRBJ2-5; D may be TRBD2 (6 bases). Looked up from germline, CDR1 is MGHDK and CDR2 is SYGVNS. The CDR3 covers 14 residues. The CDR3 region is CASSLSLGGEIQYF. CDR3 nucleotide sequence: TGTGCCAGCAGCCTCTCTCTGGGGGGAGAGATCCAGTACTTC. Filled out from reference TRBV25-1 and TRBJ2-5, the complete variable domain reads EADIYQTPRYLVIGTGKKITLECSQTMGHDKMYWYQQDPGMELHLIHYSYGVNSTEKGDLSSESTVSRIRTEHFPLTLESARPSHTSQYLCASSLSLGGEIQYFGPGTRLLVL.

Worth noting for this clonotype: A much larger clone differs by one base, so this may be a read error. This chain uses TRBV20-1 with TRBJ2-1; D unclear. Germline assignment: CDR1 DFQATT and CDR2 SNEGSKA (reference sequence). The CDR3 consists of 13 residues. V lost 7 bases to trimming and J lost 5 bases, with 15 bases between them. The CDR3 loop is CSGQPYQNNEQFF. CDR3 coding DNA: TGCAGTGGACAACCCTATCAAAACAATGAGCAGTTCTTC.

Regarding this clonotype: A read error may explain this, as a much larger clone is one base away. V and J are TRBV29-1 and TRBJ2-7; TRBD2 is a possible D gene (5 bases). The CDR3 has 13 residues. The germline V gene has CDR1 SQVTM and CDR2 ANQGSEA. V was pared by 4 bases and J by 5 bases, with 15 bases between. The CDR3 here is CSVASLGSNEQYF. In DNA form, the CDR3 reads TGCAGCGTTGCCAGTCTAGGGAGCAACGAGCAGTACTTC.

The rearrangement joins TRBV7-3 to TRBJ2-3; TRBD2 might be the D (6 bases). V lost 5 bases and J lost 9, with 21 bases in between. The CDR3 is 15 amino acids. Germline V gives CDR1 SGHTA, CDR2 FQGTGA. The CDR3 reads CASSLRHDPGRTQYF. Written as DNA, the CDR3 is TGTGCCAGCAGCCTACGGCATGACCCGGGGAGGACGCAGTATTTT.